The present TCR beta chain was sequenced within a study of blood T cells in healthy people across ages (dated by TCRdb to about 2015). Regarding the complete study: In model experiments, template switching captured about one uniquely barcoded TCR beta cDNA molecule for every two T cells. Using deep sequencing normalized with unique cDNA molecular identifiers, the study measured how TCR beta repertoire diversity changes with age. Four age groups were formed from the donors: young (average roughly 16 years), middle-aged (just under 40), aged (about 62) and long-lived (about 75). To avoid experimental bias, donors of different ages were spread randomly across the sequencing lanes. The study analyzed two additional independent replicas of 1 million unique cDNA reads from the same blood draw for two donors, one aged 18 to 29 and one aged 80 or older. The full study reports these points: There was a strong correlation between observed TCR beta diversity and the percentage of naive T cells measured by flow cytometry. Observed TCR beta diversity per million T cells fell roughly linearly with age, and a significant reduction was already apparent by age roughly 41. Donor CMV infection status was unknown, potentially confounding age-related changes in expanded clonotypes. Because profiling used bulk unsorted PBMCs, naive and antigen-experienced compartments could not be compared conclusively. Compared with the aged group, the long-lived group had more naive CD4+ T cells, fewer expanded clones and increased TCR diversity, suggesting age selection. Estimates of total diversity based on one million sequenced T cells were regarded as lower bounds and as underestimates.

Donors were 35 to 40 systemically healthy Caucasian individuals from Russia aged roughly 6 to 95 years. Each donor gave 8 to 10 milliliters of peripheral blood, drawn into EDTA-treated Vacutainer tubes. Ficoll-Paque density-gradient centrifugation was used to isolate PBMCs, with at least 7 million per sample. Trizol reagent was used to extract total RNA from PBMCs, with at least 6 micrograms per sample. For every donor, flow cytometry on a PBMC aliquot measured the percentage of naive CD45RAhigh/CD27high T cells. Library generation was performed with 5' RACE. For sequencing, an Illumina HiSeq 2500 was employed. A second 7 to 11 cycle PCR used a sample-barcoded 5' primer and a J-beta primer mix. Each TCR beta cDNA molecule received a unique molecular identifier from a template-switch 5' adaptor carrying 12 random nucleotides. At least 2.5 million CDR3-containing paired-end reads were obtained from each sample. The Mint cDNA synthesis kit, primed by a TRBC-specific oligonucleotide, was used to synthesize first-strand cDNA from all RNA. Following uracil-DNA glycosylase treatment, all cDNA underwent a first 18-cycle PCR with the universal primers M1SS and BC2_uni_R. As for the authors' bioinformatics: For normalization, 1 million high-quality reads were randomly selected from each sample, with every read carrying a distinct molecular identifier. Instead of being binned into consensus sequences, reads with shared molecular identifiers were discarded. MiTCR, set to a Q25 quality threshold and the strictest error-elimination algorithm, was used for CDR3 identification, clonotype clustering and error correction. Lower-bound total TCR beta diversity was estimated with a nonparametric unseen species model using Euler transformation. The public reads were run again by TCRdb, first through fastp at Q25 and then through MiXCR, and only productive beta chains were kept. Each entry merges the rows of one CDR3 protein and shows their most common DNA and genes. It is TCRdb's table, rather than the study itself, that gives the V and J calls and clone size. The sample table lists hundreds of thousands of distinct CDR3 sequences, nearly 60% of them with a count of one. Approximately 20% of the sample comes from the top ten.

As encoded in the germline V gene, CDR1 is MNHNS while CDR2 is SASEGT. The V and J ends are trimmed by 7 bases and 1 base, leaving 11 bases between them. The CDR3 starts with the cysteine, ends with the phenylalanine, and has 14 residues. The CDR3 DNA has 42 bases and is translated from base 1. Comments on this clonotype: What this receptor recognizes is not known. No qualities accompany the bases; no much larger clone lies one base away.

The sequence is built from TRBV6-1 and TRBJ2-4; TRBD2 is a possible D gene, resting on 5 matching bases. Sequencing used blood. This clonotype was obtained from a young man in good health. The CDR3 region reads CASMGWEAKNIQYF. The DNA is TGTGCCAGCATGGGGTGGGAGGCCAAAAACATTCAGTACTTC.